The rows below give T cell receptor beta chains drawn from one sample of a study of blood T cells in healthy people across ages. TCRdb reprocessed the 5' RACE reads via MiXCR and lists one record per CDR3 protein. The table records about 1,800,000 distinct CDR3 sequences, over 25% of them present only once. Sequenced sample: blood. These receptors came from a woman in her 30s in good health. CDR3s include the opening cysteine and the closing phenylalanine or tryptophan. Fields, in order: J gene, V gene, D gene, CDR3 length, clone size, CDR3 DNA, CDR3 protein. A D gene is named only where the DNA matches it firmly. Size tells how often a clone was seen (once, few, many) or the class of an expanded clone, and some rows leave it out.

TRBJ2-5	TRBV4-1	TRBD2	15	NA	TGCGCCAGCAACCCAGCGGGGGGGCCTCAAGGGGCCCAGTACTTC	CASNPAGGPQGAQYF
TRBJ2-5	TRBV9	NA	13	NA	TGTGCCAGCAGCGTGGACAGTCGGGAGACCCAGTACTTC	CASSVDSRETQYF
TRBJ1-5	TRBV28	NA	15	NA	TGCGCCAGCAGCTTGCACGGGGAGGGCAATCAGCCCCAGCATTTT	CASSLHGEGNQPQHF
TRBJ1-1	TRBV7-2	NA	13	NA	TGTGCCAGCAGCCATAAGGATCGAACTGAAGCTTTCTTT	CASSHKDRTEAFF
TRBJ2-1	TRBV7-2	TRBD2	19	NA	TGTGCCAGCAGCTTAGCAACCGGGACTAGCGGGGCCGACTACAATGAGCAGTTCTTC	CASSLATGTSGADYNEQFF
TRBJ2-1	TRBV3-1	TRBD2	17	few	TGTGCCAGCAGCCAAGAAAGTCTGGGCGGGAGACCGAATGAGCAGTTCTTC	CASSQESLGGRPNEQFF
TRBJ1-5	TRBV7-2	NA	16	few	TGTGCCAGCAGCTTAGTACCAGGGGTGGACAATCAGCCCCAGCATTTT	CASSLVPGVDNQPQHF
TRBJ2-1	TRBV12-5	TRBD2	16	NA	TGTGCTAGTGGTTTGTCGACTGGGCGGGGGGACAATGAGCATTTCTTC	CASGLSTGRGDNEHFF
TRBJ2-7	TRBV7-2	NA	13	few	TGTGCCGTCTCGGGCGGACTTGTCTACGAGCAGTACTTC	CAVSGGLVYEQYF
TRBJ2-5	TRBV5-1	NA	14	many	TGCGCCAGCAGCTTGGACCTGGGGGAAGAGACCCAGTACTTC	CASSLDLGEETQYF
TRBJ1-6	TRBV7-9	NA	14	NA	TGTGCCCTCGGCAATGAGAAGAGGGATTCACCCCTCCACTTT	CALGNEKRDSPLHF
TRBJ2-5	TRBV5-1	NA	15	few	TGCGCCAGCGGACCGTGGGCGGGGGCGCAAGAGACCCAGTACTTC	CASGPWAGAQETQYF
TRBJ1-6	TRBV6-6	NA	17	NA	TGTGCCAGCAGCTCAACCGACAGGAGCTCCTATAATTCACCCCTCCACTTT	CASSSTDRSSYNSPLHF
TRBJ2-7	TRBV7-2	NA	14	NA	TGTGCCAGCAGCCAGGGCGGTACCCCCTACGAGCAGTACTTC	CASSQGGTPYEQYF
TRBJ1-3	TRBV6-5	TRBD1	14	NA	TGTGCCAGCACGTCATTGGACAGGGGGTACACCATATATTTT	CASTSLDRGYTIYF
TRBJ1-5	TRBV10-3	NA	16	NA	TGTGCCATCAGTGGGGGGTACACTGGCGACAATCAGCCCCAGCATTTT	CAISGGYTGDNQPQHF
TRBJ2-5	TRBV29-1	NA	14	once	TGCAGTGTTGAAGGGGGTCGCGATCAAGAGACCCAGTACTTC	CSVEGGRDQETQYF
TRBJ2-3	TRBV5-1	NA	15	NA	TGCGCCAGCAGCTTTACGGGGGACCCCGACGGTACGCAGTATTTT	CASSFTGDPDGTQYF
TRBJ2-2	TRBV24-1	NA	15	NA	TGTGCCACCAGTGATGCGACTAGTCCCACCGGGGAGCTGTTTTTT	CATSDATSPTGELFF
TRBJ1-5	TRBV24-1	TRBD1	16	few	TGTGCCACCAGTGATTCCAGACGGACAGGGTATCAGCCCCAGCATTTT	CATSDSRRTGYQPQHF
TRBJ2-6	TRBV2	NA	15	few	TGTGCCAGCAGTGAAGAAGGCTTTGGGGCCAACGTCCTGACTTTC	CASSEEGFGANVLTF
TRBJ2-4	TRBV28	NA	10	many	TGTGCCACCTCTCAAAACATTCAGTACTTC	CATSQNIQYF
TRBJ1-5	TRBV10-3	NA	13	many	TGTGCCATCAGTGACGGCGGGCCCCAGCCCCAGCATTTT	CAISDGGPQPQHF
TRBJ2-1	TRBV28	NA	15	NA	TGTGCCAGCAGTTTACCCTCAGCTAGCCCCAATGAGCAGTTCTTC	CASSLPSASPNEQFF
TRBJ1-4	TRBV20-1	NA	11	few	TGCAGTGCTAGATACCTGCTGAAACTGTTTTTT	CSARYLLKLFF
TRBJ2-7	TRBV20-1	TRBD2	14	NA	TGCAGTGCAGCGTACCCTAGCGGGGGCTACGAGCAGTACTTC	CSAAYPSGGYEQYF
TRBJ2-3	TRBV7-2	TRBD2	12	NA	TGTGCCAGCAGGGATAGCGGGGACACGCAGTATTTT	CASRDSGDTQYF
TRBJ2-2	TRBV29-1	TRBD1	14	NA	TGCAGCGTTGCGGGACAGGGGAGCACCGGGGAGCGGTTTTTT	CSVAGQGSTGERFF
TRBJ2-5	TRBV28	TRBD2	14	many	TGTGCCAGCAGTCCCCAGCGGGGCGGGGAGACCCAGTACTTC	CASSPQRGGETQYF
TRBJ1-2	TRBV5-5	NA	13	NA	TGTGCCGGCAGCTTGGAAGGGGATAATGGCTACACCTTC	CAGSLEGDNGYTF
TRBJ2-1	TRBV20-1	NA	15	NA	TGCAGTGCTAGATTCACCCTACCTCCCTACAATGAGCAGTTCTTC	CSARFTLPPYNEQFF
TRBJ2-7	TRBV7-2	NA	14	NA	TGTGCCAGCAGCCGAGACCCGGGACCATACGAGCAGTACTTC	CASSRDPGPYEQYF
TRBJ1-5	TRBV7-2	NA	14	NA	TGTGCCAGCGCAAACCGGGGTCAAGGGCGGCCCCAGCATTTT	CASANRGQGRPQHF
TRBJ2-5	TRBV25-1	NA	14	many	TGTGCCAGCAGTGAAGGAGGGCGCGCAGAGACCCAGTACTTC	CASSEGGRAETQYF
TRBJ2-5	TRBV5-1	TRBD1	16	few	TGCGCCAGCAGCTTGGCGGGACAGCCAATAGGGGAGACCCAGTACTTC	CASSLAGQPIGETQYF
TRBJ2-7	TRBV12-3/TRBV12-4	TRBD1	14	NA	TGTGCCAGCAGCACATACAGGGGGCAGCACGAGCAGTACTTC	CASSTYRGQHEQYF
TRBJ1-5	TRBV7-2	NA	16	once	TGTGCCAGCAGCTTAGAAAGGGGGGGTGGCAATCAGCCCCAGCATTTT	CASSLERGGGNQPQHF
TRBJ2-3	TRBV7-8	TRBD2	15	NA	TGTGCCAGCAGCTTCTCACTAGCGGGGTCGGATACGCAGTATTTT	CASSFSLAGSDTQYF
TRBJ2-7	TRBV12-3/TRBV12-4	NA	14	many	TGTGCCAGCAGTCCAGGGGGGGTTACCTACGAGCAGTACTTC	CASSPGGVTYEQYF
TRBJ2-5	TRBV9	TRBD2	17	many	TGTGCCAGCAGCGTCGCCCCTCTCAGCGGGGCTAGGGAGACCCAGTACTTC	CASSVAPLSGARETQYF
TRBJ2-7	TRBV6-1	TRBD2	16	many	TGTGCCAGCAGACATCCGGGACTAGCGGGACTCGACGAGCAGTACTTC	CASRHPGLAGLDEQYF
TRBJ2-7	TRBV20-1	NA	10	few	TGCATAGGCAGGTCCTACGAGCAGTACTTC	CIGRSYEQYF
TRBJ1-2	TRBV2	NA	11	NA	TGTGCCAGCAGCCCCGACGGGGGCTACACCTTC	CASSPDGGYTF
TRBJ1-1	TRBV9	NA	16	NA	TGTGCCGGCAGCGTAGGAGGGGTGGAAAGGAACACTGAAGCTTTCTTT	CAGSVGGVERNTEAFF
TRBJ2-1	TRBV5-1	NA	15	few	TGCGCCAGCAGAGCAGGGGCAGGAGACTACAATGAGCAGTTCTTC	CASRAGAGDYNEQFF
TRBJ2-3	TRBV12-3/TRBV12-4	TRBD1	15	NA	TGTGCCAGCAGTGTTCGACAGGGGATGGGAGATACGGAGTATTTT	CASSVRQGMGDTEYF
TRBJ2-3	TRBV7-9	NA	14	few	TGTGCCAGCAGTCCGACACTTTCAGGAGATACGCAGTATTTT	CASSPTLSGDTQYF
TRBJ2-3	TRBV6-6	NA	12	NA	TGTGCCAGCAGTTATGGGAGGAATACGCAGTATTTT	CASSYGRNTQYF
TRBJ2-6	TRBV12-5	NA	13	few	TGTGCTAGTGCCCCCTCTGGGGCCAACGTCCGGACTTTC	CASAPSGANVRTF